This T cell receptor (beta chain) came from a study of CD8+ T cells in alopecia areata. Reverse transcribed after extraction, RNA yielded cDNA as the sequencing template. TCRdb keeps only in-frame clones here, not all; method: immunoSEQ multiplex PCR. Of about 250,000 clones listed, about three fifths were seen once; the top ten hold roughly 0.88%. V dropped 0 bases and J dropped 4 bases, with 9 bases sitting between them. CDR1 is LGHNA and CDR2 is YSLEER in the germline V gene. This CDR3 is 14 amino acids long. About this clone itself: Its antigen is unknown.

Study-wide results and caveats: Normal skin contains resident alphabeta T cells, and these are also sequenced in scalp samples.

Treatment defined: oral pan-JAK inhibitor, 5-10 mg twice daily. The material was CD4+ T cells sorted from blood, obtained around week 54, from a patient treated with tofacitinib. This chain connects TRBV4-3 to TRBJ1-2, with TRBD1 as a possible D gene (5 bases). The TCR comes from a human donor with alopecia areata. CDR3 amino acids: CASSQERGIYGYTF. CDR3 nucleotides: TGCGCCAGCAGCCAAGAAAGGGGTATCTATGGCTACACCTTC.